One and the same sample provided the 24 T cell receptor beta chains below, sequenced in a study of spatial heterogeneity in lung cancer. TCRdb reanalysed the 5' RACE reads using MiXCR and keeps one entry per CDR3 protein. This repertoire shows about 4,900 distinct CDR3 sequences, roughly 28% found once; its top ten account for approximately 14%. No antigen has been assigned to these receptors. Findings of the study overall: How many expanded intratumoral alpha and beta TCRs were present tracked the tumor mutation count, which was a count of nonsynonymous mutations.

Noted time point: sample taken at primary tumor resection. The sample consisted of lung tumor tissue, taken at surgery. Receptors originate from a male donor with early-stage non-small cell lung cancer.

This CDR3 reads CASSTRQGIFNEQYF. The CDR3 bases are TGTGCCAGTAGTACCCGACAGGGGATCTTCAACGAGCAGTACTTC. The rearrangement uses TRBV19 and TRBJ2-7; TRBD1 matches 8 bases. The CDR3 is 15 residues long. Germline CDR1 reads LNHDA; CDR2 reads SQIVND (reference sequence). V gave up 4 bases and J gave up 5 bases; unmatched junction bases: 10.

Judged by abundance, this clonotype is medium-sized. The CDR3 DNA sequence: TGTGCCAGCAGCCCCGGGGGAGCTGGAAACACCATATATTTT. Translating gives CASSPGGAGNTIYF. This sequence joins TRBV28 and TRBJ1-3; tentative D call: TRBD1 (5 bases). Germline loops: CDR1 MDHEN, CDR2 SYDVKM. The CDR3 covers 14 residues. V lost 6 bases and J 2 bases, leaving 11 bases between the germline ends. Filled out from reference TRBV28 and TRBJ1-3, the complete variable domain reads DVKVTQSSRYLVKRTGEKVFLECVQDMDHENMFWYRQDPGLGLRLIYFSYDVKMKEKGDIPEGYSVSREKKERFSLILESASTNQTSMYLCASSPGGAGNTIYFGEGSWLTVV.

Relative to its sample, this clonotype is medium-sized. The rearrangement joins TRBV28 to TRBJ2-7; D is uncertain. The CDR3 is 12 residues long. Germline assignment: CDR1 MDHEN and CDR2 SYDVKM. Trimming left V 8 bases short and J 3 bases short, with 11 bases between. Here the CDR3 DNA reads TGTGCCAGCGACAAGCGAGGCTACGAGCAGTACTTC. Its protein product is CASDKRGYEQYF.

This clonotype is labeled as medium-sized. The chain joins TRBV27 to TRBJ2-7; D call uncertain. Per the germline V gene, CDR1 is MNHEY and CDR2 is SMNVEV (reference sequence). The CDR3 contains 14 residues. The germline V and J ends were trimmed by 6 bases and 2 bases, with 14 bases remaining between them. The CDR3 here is CASRTAGVPYEQYF. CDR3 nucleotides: TGTGCCAGCAGGACTGCTGGAGTTCCCTACGAGCAGTACTTC.

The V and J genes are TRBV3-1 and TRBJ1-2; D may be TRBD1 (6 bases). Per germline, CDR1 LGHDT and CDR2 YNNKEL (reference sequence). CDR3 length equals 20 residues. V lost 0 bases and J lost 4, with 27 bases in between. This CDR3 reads CASSQDLVRQELPPSYGYTF. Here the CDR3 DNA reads TGTGCCAGCAGCCAAGATCTGGTTCGACAGGAACTCCCCCCCTCCTATGGCTACACCTTC.

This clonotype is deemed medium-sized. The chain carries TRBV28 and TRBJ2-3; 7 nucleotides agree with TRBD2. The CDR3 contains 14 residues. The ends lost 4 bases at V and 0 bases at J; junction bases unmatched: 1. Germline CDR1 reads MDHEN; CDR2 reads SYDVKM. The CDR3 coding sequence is TGTGCCAGCAGTTCTAGCGGCAGCACAGATACGCAGTATTTT. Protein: CASSSSGSTDTQYF.

The CDR3 DNA is TGCAGTGCTGCCCCTTTACTAGCGGGAAGCTTCTTC. This codes for CSAAPLLAGSFF. The rearrangement links TRBV20-1 to TRBJ2-1; 10 bases agree with TRBD2. Germline-derived CDR1 and CDR2 are DFQATT and SNEGSKA (reference sequence). The CDR3 has 12 residues. V shed 5 bases, J shed 16 bases, and the junction held 11 bases outside the gene matches.

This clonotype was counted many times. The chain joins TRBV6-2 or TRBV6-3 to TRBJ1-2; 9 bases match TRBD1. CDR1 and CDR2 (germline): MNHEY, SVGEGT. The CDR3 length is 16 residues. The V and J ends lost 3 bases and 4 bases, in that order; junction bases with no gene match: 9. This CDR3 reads CASSYRRDRVFYGYTF. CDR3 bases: TGTGCCAGCAGTTATCGCCGGGACAGGGTGTTCTATGGCTACACCTTC.

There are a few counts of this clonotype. CDR3 loop: CASSTDRVLGYTF. CDR3 coding DNA: TGTGCCAGCAGCACCGACAGGGTATTGGGCTACACCTTC. V gene TRBV7-9 combines with J gene TRBJ1-2; 7 bases align to TRBD1. Unmatched junction bases numbered 8, after V lost 5 bases and J lost 8 bases. This CDR3 spans 13 amino acids. The germline V gene has CDR1 SEHNR and CDR2 FQNEAQ (reference sequence).

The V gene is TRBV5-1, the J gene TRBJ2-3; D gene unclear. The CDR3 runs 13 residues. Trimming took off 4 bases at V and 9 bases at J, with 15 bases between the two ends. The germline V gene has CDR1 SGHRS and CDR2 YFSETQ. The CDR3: CASSMILRSTQYF. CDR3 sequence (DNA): TGCGCCAGCAGCATGATTCTTCGGTCGACGCAGTATTTT.

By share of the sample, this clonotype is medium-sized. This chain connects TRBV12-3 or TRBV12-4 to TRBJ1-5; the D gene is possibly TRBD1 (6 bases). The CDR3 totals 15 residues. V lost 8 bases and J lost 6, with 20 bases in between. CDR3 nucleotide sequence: TGTGCCAGCCGGAGTCGAGGGGGGGAGCGTCAGCCCCAGCATTTT. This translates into CASRSRGGERQPQHF.

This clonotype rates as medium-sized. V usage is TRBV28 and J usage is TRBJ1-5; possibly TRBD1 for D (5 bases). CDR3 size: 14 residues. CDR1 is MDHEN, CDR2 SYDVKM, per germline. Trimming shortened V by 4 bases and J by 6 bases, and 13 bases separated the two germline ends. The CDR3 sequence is CASSSGGGGQPQHF. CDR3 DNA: TGTGCCAGCAGTTCAGGTGGCGGGGGTCAGCCCCAGCATTTT.

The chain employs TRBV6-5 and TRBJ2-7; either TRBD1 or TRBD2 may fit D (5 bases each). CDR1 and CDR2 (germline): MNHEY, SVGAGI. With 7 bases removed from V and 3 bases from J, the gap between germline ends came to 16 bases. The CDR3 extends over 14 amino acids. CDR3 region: CASTLRDGHYEQYF. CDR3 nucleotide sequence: TGTGCCAGCACTCTACGGGACGGGCACTACGAGCAGTACTTC.

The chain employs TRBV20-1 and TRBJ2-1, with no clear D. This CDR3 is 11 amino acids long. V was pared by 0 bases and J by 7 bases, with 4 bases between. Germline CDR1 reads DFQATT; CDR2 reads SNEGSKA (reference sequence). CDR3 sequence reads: CSARDLNEQFF. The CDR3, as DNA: TGCAGTGCTAGAGATCTTAATGAGCAGTTCTTC.

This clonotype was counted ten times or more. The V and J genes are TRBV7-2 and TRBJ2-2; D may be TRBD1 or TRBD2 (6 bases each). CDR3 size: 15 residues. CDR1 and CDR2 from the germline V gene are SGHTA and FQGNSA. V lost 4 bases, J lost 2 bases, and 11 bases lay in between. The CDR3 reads CASSWRGTNTGELFF. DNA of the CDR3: TGTGCCAGCAGCTGGAGGGGGACTAACACCGGGGAGCTGTTTTTT.

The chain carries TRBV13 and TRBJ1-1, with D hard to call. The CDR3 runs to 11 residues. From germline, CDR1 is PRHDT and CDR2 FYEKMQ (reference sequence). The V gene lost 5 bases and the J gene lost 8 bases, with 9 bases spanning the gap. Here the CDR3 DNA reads TGTGCCAGCAGCCAGGACCAGGAAGCTTTCTTT. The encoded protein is CASSQDQEAFF.

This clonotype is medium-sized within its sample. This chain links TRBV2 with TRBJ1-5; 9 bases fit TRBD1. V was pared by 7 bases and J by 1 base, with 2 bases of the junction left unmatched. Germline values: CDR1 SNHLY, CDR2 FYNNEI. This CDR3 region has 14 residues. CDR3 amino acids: CASKDRGSNQPQHF. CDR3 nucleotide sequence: TGTGCCAGCAAGGACAGGGGAAGCAATCAGCCCCAGCATTTT. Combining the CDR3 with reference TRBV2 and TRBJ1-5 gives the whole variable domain EPEVTQTPSHQVTQMGQEVILRCVPISNHLYFYWYRQILGQKVEFLVSFYNNEISEKSEIFDDQFSVERPDGSNFTLKIRSTKLEDSAMYFCASKDRGSNQPQHFGDGTRLSIL.

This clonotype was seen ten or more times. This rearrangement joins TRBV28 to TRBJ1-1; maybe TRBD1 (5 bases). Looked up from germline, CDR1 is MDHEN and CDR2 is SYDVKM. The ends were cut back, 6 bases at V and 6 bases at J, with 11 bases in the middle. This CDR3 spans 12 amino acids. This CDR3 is CASSPREAEAFF. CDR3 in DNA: TGTGCCAGCAGCCCCAGGGAGGCTGAAGCTTTCTTT.

The CDR3: CASSQLQHSNEKLFF. The CDR3 nucleotides read TGTGCCAGCAGCCAATTACAGCATTCTAATGAAAAACTGTTTTTT. The genes are TRBV14 and TRBJ1-4, with D uncertain. The CDR3 has 15 residues. Per germline, CDR1 SGHDN and CDR2 FVKESK. Trimming shortened V by 2 bases and J by 3 bases, and 10 bases separated the two germline ends.

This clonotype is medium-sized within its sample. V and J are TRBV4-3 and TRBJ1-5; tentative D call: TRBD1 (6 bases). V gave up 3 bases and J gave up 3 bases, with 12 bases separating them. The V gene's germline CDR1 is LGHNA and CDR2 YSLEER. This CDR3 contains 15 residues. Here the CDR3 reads CASSHIQGDNQPQHF. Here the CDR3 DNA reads TGCGCCAGCAGCCATATACAGGGAGACAATCAGCCCCAGCATTTT.

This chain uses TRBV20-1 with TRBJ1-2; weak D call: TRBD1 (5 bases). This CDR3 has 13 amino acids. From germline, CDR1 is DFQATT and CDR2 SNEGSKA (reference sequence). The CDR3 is CRASGRLNYGYTF. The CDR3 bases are TGCAGAGCGTCGGGACGGCTTAACTATGGCTACACCTTC.

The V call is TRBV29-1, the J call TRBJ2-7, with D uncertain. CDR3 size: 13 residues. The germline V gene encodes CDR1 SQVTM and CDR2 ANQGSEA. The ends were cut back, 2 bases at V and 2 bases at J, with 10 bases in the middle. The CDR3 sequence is CSVEYGVPYEQYF. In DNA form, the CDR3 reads TGCAGCGTTGAATATGGGGTTCCCTACGAGCAGTACTTC.

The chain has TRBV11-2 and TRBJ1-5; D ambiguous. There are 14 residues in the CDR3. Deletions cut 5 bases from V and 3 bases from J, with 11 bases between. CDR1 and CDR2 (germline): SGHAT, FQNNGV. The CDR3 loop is CASSPSGNNQPQHF. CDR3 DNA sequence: TGTGCCAGCAGCCCCAGTGGGAACAATCAGCCCCAGCATTTT.

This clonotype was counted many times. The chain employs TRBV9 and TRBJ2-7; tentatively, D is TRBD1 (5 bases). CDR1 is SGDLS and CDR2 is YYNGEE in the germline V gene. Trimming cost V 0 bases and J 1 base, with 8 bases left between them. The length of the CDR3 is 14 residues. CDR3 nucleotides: TGTGCCAGCAGCGTAGGCAGGGATTCCTACGAGCAGTACTTC. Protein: CASSVGRDSYEQYF.